This T cell receptor (beta chain) is from a study of T cell responses to AZD1222 COVID-19 vaccine. Findings and caveats of the study: A mostly white British donor set with more females was recruited, and clonal diversity was possibly underestimated.

TCRdb's table, derived via immunoSEQ multiplex PCR, lists solely in-frame clones and lacks some. The repertoire holds some 130,000 clones, with roughly 88% as singletons. As for this clone: The antigen is unknown.

The CDR3 totals 14 residues. Trimming removed 5 bases at V and 3 bases at J, with 14 bases between. Germline V lookup: CDR1 SGHRS, CDR2 YFSETQ. The rearrangement uses TRBV5-1 and TRBJ1-1, with D uncertain. The starting material was peripheral blood, obtained 28 days after the second AZD1222 dose. The receptor comes from an adult who received the AZD1222 COVID-19 vaccine. The CDR3 DNA reads as TGCGCCAGCAGTTTCGGTAGAGGTTACACTGAAGCTTTCTTT. It specifies CASSFGRGYTEAFF.